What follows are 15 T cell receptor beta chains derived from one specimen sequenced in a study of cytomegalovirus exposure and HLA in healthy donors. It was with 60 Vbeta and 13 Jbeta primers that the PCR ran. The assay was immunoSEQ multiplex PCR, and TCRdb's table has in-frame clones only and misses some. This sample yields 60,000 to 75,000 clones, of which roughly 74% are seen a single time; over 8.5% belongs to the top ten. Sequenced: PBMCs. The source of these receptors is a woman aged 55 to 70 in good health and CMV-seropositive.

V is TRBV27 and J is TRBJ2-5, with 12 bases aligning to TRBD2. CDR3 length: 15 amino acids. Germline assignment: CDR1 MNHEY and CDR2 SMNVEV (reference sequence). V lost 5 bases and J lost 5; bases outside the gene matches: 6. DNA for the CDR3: TGTGCCAGCAGTCAACTAGCGGGGGGTCTTGAGACCCAGTACTTC. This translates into CASSQLAGGLETQYF.

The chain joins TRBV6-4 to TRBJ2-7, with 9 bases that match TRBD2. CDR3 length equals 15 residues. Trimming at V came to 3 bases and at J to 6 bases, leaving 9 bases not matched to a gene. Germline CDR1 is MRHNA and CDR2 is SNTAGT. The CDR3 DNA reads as TGTGCCAGCAGTGAGCCTGCGGGGGGGCTTCCCGAGCAGTACTTC. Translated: CASSEPAGGLPEQYF.

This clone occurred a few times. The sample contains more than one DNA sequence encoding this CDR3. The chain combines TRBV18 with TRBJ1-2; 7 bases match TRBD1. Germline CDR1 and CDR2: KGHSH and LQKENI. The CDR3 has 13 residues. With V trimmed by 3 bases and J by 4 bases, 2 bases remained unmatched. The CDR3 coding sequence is TGTGCCAGCTCACCCGGGACAGCCTATGGCTACACCTTC. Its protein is CASSPGTAYGYTF.

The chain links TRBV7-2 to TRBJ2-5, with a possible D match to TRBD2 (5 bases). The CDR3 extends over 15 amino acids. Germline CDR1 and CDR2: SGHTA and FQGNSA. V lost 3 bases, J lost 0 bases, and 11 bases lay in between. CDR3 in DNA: TGTGCCAGCAGCTTCGGGAACGGGAACCAAGAGACCCAGTACTTC. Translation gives CASSFGNGNQETQYF.

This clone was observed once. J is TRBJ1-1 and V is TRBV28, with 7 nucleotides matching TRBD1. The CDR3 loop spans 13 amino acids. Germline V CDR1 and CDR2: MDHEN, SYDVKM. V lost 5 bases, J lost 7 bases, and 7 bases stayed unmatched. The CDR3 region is CASSIRQGVEAFF. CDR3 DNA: TGTGCCAGCAGTATTAGACAGGGTGTTGAAGCTTTCTTT.

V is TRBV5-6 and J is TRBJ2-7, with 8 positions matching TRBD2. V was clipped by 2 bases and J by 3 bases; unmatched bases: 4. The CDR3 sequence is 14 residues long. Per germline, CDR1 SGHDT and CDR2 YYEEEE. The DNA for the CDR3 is TGTGCCAGCAGCTTCAGCGGGAGCCGCTACGAGCAGTACTTC. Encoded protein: CASSFSGSRYEQYF.

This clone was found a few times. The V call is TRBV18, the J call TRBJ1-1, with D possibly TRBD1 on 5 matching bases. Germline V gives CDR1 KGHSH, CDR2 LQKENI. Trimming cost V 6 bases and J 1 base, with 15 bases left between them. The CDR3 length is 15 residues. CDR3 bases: TGTGCCAGCTCGCTACAGGTTACTGGGAACACTGAAGCTTTCTTT. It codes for CASSLQVTGNTEAFF.

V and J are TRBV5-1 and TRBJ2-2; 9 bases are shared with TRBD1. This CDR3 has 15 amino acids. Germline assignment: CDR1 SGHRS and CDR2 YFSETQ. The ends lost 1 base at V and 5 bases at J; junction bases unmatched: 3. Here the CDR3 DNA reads TGCGCCAGCAGCTTGTGGACAGGGGAAACCGGGGAGCTGTTTTTT. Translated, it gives CASSLWTGETGELFF.

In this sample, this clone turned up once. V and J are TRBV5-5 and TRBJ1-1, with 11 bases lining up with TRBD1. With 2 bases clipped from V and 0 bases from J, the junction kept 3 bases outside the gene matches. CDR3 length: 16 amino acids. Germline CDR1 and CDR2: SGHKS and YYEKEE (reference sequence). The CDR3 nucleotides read TGTGCCAGCAGCTTAGGGACAGGGGGGATGAACACTGAAGCTTTCTTT. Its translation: CASSLGTGGMNTEAFF.

This CDR3 reads CASSPQQGASSEQYF. The CDR3 coding sequence is TGTGCCAGCAGCCCTCAGCAGGGGGCCTCTTCCGAGCAGTACTTC. This chain links TRBV9 with TRBJ2-7; 8 nucleotides agree with TRBD1. Germline V CDR1 and CDR2: SGDLS, YYNGEE. V lost 4 bases to trimming and J lost 6 bases; unmatched junction nucleotides: 12. The CDR3 spans 15 residues.

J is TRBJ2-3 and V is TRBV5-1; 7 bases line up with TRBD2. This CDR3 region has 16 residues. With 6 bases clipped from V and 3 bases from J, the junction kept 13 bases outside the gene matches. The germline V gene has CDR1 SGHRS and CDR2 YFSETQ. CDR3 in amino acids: CASTITAGEVTDTQYF. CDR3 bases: TGCGCCAGCACGATTACGGCGGGGGAGGTTACAGATACGCAGTATTTT.

CDR3 loop: CASSPGTSDSTQYF. Here the CDR3 DNA reads TGTGCCAGCAGTCCCGGGACTAGCGACTCCACCCAGTACTTC. The chain recombines TRBV6-5 with TRBJ2-5, with 10 bases identical to TRBD2. Trimming took 5 bases from V and 8 from J; bases not matched to a gene: 8. The CDR3 loop spans 14 amino acids. Germline loops: CDR1 MNHEY, CDR2 SVGAGI.

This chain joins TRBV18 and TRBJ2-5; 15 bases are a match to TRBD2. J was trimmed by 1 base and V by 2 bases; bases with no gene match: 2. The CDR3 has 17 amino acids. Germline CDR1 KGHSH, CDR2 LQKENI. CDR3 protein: CASSPSGLAGGQETQYF. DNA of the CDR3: TGTGCCAGCTCACCATCGGGACTAGCGGGAGGCCAAGAGACCCAGTACTTC.

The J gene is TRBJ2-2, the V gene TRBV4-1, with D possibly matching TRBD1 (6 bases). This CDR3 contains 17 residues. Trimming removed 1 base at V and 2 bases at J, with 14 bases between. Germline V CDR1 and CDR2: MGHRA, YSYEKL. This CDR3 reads CASSQGKGQINTGELFF. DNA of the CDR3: TGCGCCAGCAGCCAAGGGAAAGGACAGATAAACACCGGGGAGCTGTTTTTT.

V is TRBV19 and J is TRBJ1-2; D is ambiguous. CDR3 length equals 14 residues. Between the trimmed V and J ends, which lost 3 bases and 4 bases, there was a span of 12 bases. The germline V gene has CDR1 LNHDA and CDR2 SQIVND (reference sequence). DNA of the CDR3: TGTGCCAGTAGTATTAGCCTCTCGGTCTATGGCTACACCTTC. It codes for CASSISLSVYGYTF.